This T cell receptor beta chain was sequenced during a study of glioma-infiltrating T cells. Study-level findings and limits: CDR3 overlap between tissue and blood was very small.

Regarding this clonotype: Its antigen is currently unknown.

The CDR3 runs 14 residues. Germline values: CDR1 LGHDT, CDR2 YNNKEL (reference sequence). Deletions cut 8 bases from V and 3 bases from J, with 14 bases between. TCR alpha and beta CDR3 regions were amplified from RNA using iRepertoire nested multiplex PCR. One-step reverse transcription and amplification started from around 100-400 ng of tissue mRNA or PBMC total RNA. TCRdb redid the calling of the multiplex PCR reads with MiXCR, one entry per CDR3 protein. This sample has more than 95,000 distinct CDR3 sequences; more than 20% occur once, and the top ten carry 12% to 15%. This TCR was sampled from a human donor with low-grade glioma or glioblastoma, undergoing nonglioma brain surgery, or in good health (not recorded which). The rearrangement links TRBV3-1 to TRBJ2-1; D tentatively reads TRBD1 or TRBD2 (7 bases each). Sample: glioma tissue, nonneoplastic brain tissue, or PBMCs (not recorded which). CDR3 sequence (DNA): TGTGCCAGCTCAGGGGGGGGTTTCTACAATGAGCAGTTCTTC. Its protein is CASSGGGFYNEQFF.